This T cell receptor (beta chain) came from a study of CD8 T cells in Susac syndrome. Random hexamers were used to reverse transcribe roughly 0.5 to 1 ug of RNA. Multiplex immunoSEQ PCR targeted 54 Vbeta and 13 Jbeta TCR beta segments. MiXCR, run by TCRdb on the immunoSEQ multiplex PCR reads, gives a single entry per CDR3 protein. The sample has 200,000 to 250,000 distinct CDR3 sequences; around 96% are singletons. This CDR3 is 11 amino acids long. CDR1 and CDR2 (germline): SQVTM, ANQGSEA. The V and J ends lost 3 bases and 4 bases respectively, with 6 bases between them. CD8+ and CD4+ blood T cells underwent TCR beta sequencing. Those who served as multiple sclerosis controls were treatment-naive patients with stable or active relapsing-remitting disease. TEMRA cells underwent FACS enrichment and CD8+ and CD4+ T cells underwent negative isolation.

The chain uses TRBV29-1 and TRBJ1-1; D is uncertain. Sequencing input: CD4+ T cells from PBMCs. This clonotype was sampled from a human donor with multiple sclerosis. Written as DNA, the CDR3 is TGCAGCGTTGATAAAGCCACTGAAGCTTTCTTT. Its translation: CSVDKATEAFF.